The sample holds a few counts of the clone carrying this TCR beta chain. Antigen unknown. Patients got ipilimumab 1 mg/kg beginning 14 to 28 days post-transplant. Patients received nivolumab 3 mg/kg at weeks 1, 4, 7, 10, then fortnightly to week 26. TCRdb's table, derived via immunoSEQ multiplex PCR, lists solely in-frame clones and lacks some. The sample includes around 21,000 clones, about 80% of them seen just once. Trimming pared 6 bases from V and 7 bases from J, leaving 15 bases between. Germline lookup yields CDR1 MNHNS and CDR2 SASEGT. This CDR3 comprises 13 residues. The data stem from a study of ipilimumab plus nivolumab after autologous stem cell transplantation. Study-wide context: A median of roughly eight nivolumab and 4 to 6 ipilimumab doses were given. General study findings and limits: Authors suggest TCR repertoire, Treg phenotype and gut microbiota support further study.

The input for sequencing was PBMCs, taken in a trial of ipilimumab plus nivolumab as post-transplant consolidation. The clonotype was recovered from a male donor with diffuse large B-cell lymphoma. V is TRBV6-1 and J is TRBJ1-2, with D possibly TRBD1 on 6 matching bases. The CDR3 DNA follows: TGTGCCAGCAGAGACAGCAGGGGTTTTGGCTACACCTTC. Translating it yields CASRDSRGFGYTF.